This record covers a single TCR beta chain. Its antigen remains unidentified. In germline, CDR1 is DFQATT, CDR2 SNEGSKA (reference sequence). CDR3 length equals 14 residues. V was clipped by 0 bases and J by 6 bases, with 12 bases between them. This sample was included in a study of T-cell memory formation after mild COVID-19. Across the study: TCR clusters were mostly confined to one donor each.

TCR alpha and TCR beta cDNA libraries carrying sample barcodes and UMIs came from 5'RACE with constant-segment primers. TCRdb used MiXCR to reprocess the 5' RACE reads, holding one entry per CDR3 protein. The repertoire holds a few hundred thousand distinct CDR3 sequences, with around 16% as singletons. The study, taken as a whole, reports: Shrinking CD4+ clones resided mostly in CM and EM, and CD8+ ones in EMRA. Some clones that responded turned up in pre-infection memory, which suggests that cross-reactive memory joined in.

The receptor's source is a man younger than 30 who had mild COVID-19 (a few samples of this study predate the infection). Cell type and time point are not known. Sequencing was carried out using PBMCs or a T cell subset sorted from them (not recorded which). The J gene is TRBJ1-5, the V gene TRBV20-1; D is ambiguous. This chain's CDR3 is CSARDRAGSQPQHF. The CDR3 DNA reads TGCAGTGCTAGAGATAGGGCGGGTTCTCAGCCCCAGCATTTT.